This paragraph covers one T cell receptor beta chain sequence. The data were obtained in a study of T cells in Graves' hyperthyroidism and ophthalmopathy. The CDR3 covers 16 residues. The germline V gene has CDR1 KGHDR and CDR2 SFDVKD. With V trimmed by 1 base and J by 6 bases, 8 bases remained unmatched. Authors of the study amplified TCR beta CDR3 regions from RNA transcripts. A first-round RT-PCR of the TCR CDR3 used the HTBI primer set. TCRdb independently ran MiXCR on the multiplex PCR reads; one entry per CDR3 protein. The table lists about 130,000 distinct CDR3 sequences, 22% of them singletons. Before ophthalmopathy appeared, progressors gave blood at initial hyperthyroidism diagnosis. The source of the PBMCs was over 8.5 ml of fresh peripheral blood.

What was sequenced was blood. The TCR was taken from a woman aged 50 to 65 with Graves' hyperthyroidism that later progressed to Graves' ophthalmopathy. The V gene is TRBV24-1, the J gene TRBJ2-3; 8 positions agree with TRBD2. As DNA, the CDR3 is TGTGCCACCAGTGATTTCGGACTAGCCGAGCCTGATACGCAGTATTTT. Amino acid sequence: CATSDFGLAEPDTQYF.